This T cell receptor (beta chain) was sequenced in a study of Ad26.COV2.S vaccination and SARS-CoV-2 variants. Looked up from germline, CDR1 is SGHTA and CDR2 is FQGTGA. This CDR3 is 19 amino acids long. The J segment lost 4 bases and the V segment lost 5 bases, leaving 14 bases of the junction unmatched. Notes on the study in general: Vaccinated individuals (as opposed to placebo recipients) had higher spike-specific TCR breadth. Substantial breadth was reported for post-vaccination spike-specific CD8+ and CD4+ T cells.

Treatment: 19 received Ad26.COV2.S at low or high dose, single or two shots; a few received placebo; per-sample allocation not given. Sampling was done on day 63 after the first vaccine or placebo injection. A Boston donor was an adult aged 18-55 years. To note about this clone: No antigen is known for it.

Clones were read by immunoSEQ multiplex PCR, and TCRdb kept only the in-frame ones, dropping some. The profile shows 380,000 or so clones, 86% of them singletons. The sample in question was peripheral blood, obtained in a trial of Ad26.COV2.S vaccine versus placebo. The sequence came from a person aged 18 to 59 who received the Ad26.COV2.S COVID-19 vaccine or a placebo. This chain uses TRBV7-3 with TRBJ2-5, with 15 bases identical to TRBD2. For the CDR3, the DNA is TGTGCCAGCAGCCCACGAGGGGGACTAGCGGGAGGTGTAGGAGAGACCCAGTACTTC. It is translated as CASSPRGGLAGGVGETQYF. The full variable domain, with the rest looked up from reference TRBV7-3 and TRBJ2-5, is GAGVSQTPSNKVTEKGKYVELRCDPISGHTALYWYRQSLGQGPEFLIYFQGTGAADDSGLPNDRFFAVRPEGSVSTLKIQRTERGDSAVYLCASSPRGGLAGGVGETQYFGPGTRLLVL.